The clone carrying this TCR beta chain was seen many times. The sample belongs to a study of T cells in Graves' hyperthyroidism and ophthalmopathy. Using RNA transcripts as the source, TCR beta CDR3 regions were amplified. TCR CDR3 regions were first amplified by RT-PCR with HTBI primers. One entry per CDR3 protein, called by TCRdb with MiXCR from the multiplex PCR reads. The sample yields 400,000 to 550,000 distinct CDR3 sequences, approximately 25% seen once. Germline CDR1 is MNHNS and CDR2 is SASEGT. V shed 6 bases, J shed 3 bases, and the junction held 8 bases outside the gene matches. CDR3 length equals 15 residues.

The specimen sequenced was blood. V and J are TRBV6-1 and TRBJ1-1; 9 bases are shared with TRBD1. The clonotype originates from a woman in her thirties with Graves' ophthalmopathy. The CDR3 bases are TGTGCCAGCAGACCTACAGGGGGCAGGGACACTGAAGCTTTCTTT. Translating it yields CASRPTGGRDTEAFF.